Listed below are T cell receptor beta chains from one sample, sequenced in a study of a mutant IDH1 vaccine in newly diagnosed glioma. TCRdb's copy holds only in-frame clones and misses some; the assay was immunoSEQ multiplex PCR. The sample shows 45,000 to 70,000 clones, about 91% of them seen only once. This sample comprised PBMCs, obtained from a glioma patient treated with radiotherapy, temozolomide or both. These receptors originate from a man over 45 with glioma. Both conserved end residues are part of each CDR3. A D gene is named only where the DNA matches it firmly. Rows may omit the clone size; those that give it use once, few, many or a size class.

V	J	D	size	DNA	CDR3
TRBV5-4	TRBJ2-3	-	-	TGTGCCAGCAGCTCGCGGACAGGGAGGGACGATACGCAGTATTTT	CASSSRTGRDDTQYF
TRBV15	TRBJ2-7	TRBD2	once	TGTGCCACCAGCAGACGGAGACTAGCGGCCTCCTACGAGCAGTACTTC	CATSRRRLAASYEQYF
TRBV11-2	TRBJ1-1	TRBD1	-	TGTGCCAGCAGCTCACAGGGGGGGAACACTGAAGCTTTCTTT	CASSSQGGNTEAFF
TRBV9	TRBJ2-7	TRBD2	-	TGTGCCAGCAGCCCTATGGTAGCGGGAGTCCTCGAGCAGTACTTC	CASSPMVAGVLEQYF
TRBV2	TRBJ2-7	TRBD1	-	TGTGCCAGCAGTGAGGGGACAGGGGGCTTCTACGAGCAGTACTTC	CASSEGTGGFYEQYF
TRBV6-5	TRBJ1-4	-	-	TGTGCCAGCAGTTTTGGGACGCAAGAAAAACTGTTTTTT	CASSFGTQEKLFF
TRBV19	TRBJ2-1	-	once	TGTGCCAGCAGTATAACGGTGGGTCTCGTTGTCTACAATGAGCAGTTCTTC	CASSITVGLVVYNEQFF
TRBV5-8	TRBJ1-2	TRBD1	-	TGTGCCAGCAGCTTGAAGACAGGGGGAAGAGCTAACTATGGCTACACCTTC	CASSLKTGGRANYGYTF
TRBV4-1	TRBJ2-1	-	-	TGCGCCAGCAGCCAAGGTGAGCGAAGCGGGCTCCACAATGAGCAGTTCTTC	CASSQGERSGLHNEQFF
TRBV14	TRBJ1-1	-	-	TGTGCCAGCAGCCAATTCAACACTGAAGCTTTCTTT	CASSQFNTEAFF
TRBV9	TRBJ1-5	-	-	TGTGCCAGCAGCGCAACAGGCAATCAGCCCCAGCATTTT	CASSATGNQPQHF
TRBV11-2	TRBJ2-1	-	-	TGTGCCAGCAGCTTCAGCGAAAATGAGCAGTTCTTC	CASSFSENEQFF
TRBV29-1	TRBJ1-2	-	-	TGCAGCGTTGACTCGGGACCCGCGAGCTATGGCTACACCTTC	CSVDSGPASYGYTF
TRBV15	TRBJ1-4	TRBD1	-	TGTGCCACCAGCAGGGGTACCGGGACAGGTGATGAAAAACTGTTTTTT	CATSRGTGTGDEKLFF
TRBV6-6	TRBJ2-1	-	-	TGTGCCAGCAGTTACTCGAGAGCTAGTGAGCAGTTCTTC	CASSYSRASEQFF
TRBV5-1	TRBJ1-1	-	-	TGCGCCAGCAGGGGGGGGGACGGAATGAACACTGAAGCTTTCTTT	CASRGGDGMNTEAFF
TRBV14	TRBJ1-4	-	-	TGTGCCAGCAGCCGAGTCAGGACAACTAATGAAAAACTGTTTTTT	CASSRVRTTNEKLFF
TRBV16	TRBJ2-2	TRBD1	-	TGTGCCAGCAGACGGGACAGGGCGAACACCGGGGAGCTGTTTTTT	CASRRDRANTGELFF
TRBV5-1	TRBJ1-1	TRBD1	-	TGCGCCAGCAGCTTTGCCGGGACAGAGAACACTGAAGCTTTCTTT	CASSFAGTENTEAFF
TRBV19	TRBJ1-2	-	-	TGTGCCAGTTCACCCCGGGCGGGGGACGGCTATGGCTACACCTTC	CASSPRAGDGYGYTF
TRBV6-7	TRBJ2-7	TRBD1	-	TGTGCCAGCCCGAACGGGACAGGGGACTACGAGCAGTACTTC	CASPNGTGDYEQYF
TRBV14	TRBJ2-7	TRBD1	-	TGTGCCAGCAGCCGGGCAGCGGGACAGGGCTACGAGCAGTACTTC	CASSRAAGQGYEQYF
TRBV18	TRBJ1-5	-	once	TGTGCCAGCTCACCAACCAGCAATCAGCCCCAGCATTTT	CASSPTSNQPQHF
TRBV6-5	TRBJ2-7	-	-	TGTGCCAGCAGGGGTCCCTCTACTAACGAGCAGTACTTC	CASRGPSTNEQYF
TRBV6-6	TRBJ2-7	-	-	TGTGCCAGCAGGCCAGGGACGGACCTTTCCGAGCAGTACTTC	CASRPGTDLSEQYF
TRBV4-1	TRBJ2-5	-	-	TGCGCCAGCAGCCAAGAGCCAACACCTCCCGAGGAGACCCAGTACTTC	CASSQEPTPPEETQYF
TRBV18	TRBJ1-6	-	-	TGTGCCAGCTCACCTTCTGGGGACGGATCACCCCTCCACTTT	CASSPSGDGSPLHF
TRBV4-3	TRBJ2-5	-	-	TGCGCCAGCAGCCAAGGGCACAGGGTAATGAGAGAGACCCAGTACTTC	CASSQGHRVMRETQYF
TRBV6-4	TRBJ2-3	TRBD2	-	TGTGCCAGCAGTGACCTAGCGGGGGCTCCAGATACGCAGTATTTT	CASSDLAGAPDTQYF
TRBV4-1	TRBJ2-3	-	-	TGCGCCAGCAGCCTAGAGGCAGTCATTAGCACAGATACGCAGTATTTT	CASSLEAVISTDTQYF
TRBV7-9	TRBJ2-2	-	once	TGTGCCAGCAGCTTAGACGGGGGGCTGAACACCGGGGAGCTGTTTTTT	CASSLDGGLNTGELFF
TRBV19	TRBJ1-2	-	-	TGTGCCAGTAGTCCGAGCCGCTATGGCTACACCTTC	CASSPSRYGYTF
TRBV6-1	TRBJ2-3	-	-	TGTGCCAGCAGTGAATTACAAGGGGTCACAGATACGCAGTATTTT	CASSELQGVTDTQYF
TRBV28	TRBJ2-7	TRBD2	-	TGTGCCAGCAGTTTTGCAGCGGGAGGTTACGAGCAGTACTTC	CASSFAAGGYEQYF
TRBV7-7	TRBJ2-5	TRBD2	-	TGTGCTAGCAGCCCGACTAGCGGGGGGCTGAAGACCCAGTACTTC	CASSPTSGGLKTQYF
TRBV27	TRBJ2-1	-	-	TGTGCCAGCAGTTTATCTTTTCGTGGGGGTGAGCAGTTCTTC	CASSLSFRGGEQFF
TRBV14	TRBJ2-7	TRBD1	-	TGTGCCAGCAGCCCCTACGGACAGGGTCTCTACGAGCAGTACTTC	CASSPYGQGLYEQYF
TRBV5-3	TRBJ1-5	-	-	TGTGCCAGAAGCCTGGGGCCGTCAGAGGGTCAGCCCCAGCATTTT	CARSLGPSEGQPQHF
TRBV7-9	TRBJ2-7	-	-	TGTGCCAGCAGCTTGGGGCCCGCTAGCGTTTACTCCTACGAGCAGTACTTC	CASSLGPASVYSYEQYF
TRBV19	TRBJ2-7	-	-	TGTGCCAGTAGTATAGATCACGCCCGGTTGGCCTACGAGCAGTACTTC	CASSIDHARLAYEQYF
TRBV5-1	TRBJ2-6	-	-	TGCGCCAGCAGCTTGGAAGGGGCCAACGTCCTGACTTTC	CASSLEGANVLTF
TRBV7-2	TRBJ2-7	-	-	TGTGCCAGCAGCCCATCCGGGGCGGGGGCATCTCTCGAGCAGTACTTC	CASSPSGAGASLEQYF
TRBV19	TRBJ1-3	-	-	TGTGCCAGCTACACAGGGAGGGGAGCCTCTGGAAACACCATATATTTT	CASYTGRGASGNTIYF
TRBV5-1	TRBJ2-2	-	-	TGCGCCAGCAGCCCCTCGGGCACCGGGGAGCTGTTTTTT	CASSPSGTGELFF
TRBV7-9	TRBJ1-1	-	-	TGTGCCAGCAGCTTATTTCAGTCTATAAACACTGAAGCTTTCTTT	CASSLFQSINTEAFF
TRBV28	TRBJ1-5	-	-	TGTGCCAGCACCCTGAAAGGAAGACAGTTCAATCAGCCCCAGCATTTT	CASTLKGRQFNQPQHF